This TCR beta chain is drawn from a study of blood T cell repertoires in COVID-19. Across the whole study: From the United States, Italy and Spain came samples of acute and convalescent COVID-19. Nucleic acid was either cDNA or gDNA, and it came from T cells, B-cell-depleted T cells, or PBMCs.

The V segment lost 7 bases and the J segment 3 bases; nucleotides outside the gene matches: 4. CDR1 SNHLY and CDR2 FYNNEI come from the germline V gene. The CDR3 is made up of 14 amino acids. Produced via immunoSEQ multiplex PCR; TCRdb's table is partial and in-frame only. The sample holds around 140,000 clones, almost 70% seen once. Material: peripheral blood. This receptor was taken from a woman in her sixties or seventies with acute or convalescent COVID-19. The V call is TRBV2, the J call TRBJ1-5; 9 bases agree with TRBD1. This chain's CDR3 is CASKWTGDNQPQHF. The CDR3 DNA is TGTGCCAGCAAATGGACAGGGGACAATCAGCCCCAGCATTTT. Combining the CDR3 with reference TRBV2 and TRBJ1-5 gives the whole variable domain EPEVTQTPSHQVTQMGQEVILRCVPISNHLYFYWYRQILGQKVEFLVSFYNNEISEKSEIFDDQFSVERPDGSNFTLKIRSTKLEDSAMYFCASKWTGDNQPQHFGDGTRLSIL.